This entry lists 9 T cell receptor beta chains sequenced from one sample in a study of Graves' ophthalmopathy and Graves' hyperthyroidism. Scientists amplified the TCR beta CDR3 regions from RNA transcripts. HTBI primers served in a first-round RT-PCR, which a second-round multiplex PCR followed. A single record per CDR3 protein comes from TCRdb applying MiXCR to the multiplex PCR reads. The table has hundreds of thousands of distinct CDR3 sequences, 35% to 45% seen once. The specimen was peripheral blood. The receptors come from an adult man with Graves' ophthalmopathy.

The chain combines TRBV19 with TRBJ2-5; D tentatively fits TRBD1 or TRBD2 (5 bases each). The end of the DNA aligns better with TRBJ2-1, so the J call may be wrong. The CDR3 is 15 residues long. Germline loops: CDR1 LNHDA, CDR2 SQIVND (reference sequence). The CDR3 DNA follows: TGTGCCAGCAGTCTGGGACGGCACTCCTACAATGAGCAGTTCTTC. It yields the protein CASSLGRHSYNEQFF.

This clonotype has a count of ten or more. CDR3 sequence reads: CASKGQGLSPLHF. In DNA form, the CDR3 reads TGTGCCAGCAAGGGACAGGGACTTTCACCCCTCCACTTT. The V call is TRBV11-3, the J call TRBJ1-6; 9 nucleotides align to TRBD1. The V and J ends lost 7 bases and 9 bases, in that order; junction bases with no gene match: 4. The CDR3 has 13 residues. Germline V CDR1 and CDR2: SGHNT, YENEEA. The full variable domain, completed using reference TRBV11-3 and TRBJ1-6, is EAGVVQSPRYKIIEKKQPVAFWCNPISGHNTLYWYLQNLGQGPELLIRYENEEAVDDSQLPKDRFSAERLKGVDSTLKIQPAELGDSAVYLCASKGQGLSPLHFGNGTRLTVT.

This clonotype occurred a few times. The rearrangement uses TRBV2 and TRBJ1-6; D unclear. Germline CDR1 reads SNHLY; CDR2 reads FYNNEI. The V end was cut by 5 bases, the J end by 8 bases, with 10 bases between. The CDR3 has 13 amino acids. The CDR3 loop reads CASSYSQDSPLHF. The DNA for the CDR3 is TGTGCCAGCAGTTACTCGCAGGATTCACCCCTCCACTTT.

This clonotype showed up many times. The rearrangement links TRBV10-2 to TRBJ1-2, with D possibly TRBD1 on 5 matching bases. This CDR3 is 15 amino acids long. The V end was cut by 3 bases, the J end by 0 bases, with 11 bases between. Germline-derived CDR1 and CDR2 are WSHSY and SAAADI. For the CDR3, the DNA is TGCGCCAGCAGTGACTCCCGGACAACTAACTATGGCTACACCTTC. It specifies CASSDSRTTNYGYTF.

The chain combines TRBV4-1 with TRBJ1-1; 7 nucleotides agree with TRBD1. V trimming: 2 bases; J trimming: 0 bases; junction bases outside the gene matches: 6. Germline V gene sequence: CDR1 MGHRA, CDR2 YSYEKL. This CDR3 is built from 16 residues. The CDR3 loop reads CASSQQGTVMNTEAFF. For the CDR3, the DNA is TGCGCCAGCAGCCAACAGGGGACAGTAATGAACACTGAAGCTTTCTTT.

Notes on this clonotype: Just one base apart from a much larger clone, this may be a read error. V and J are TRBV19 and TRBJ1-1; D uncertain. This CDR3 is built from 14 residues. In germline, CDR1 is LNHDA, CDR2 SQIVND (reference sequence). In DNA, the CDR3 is TGTGCCATTAGTATGGACTACAAGGACACTGAAGCTTTCTTT. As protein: CAISMDYKDTEAFF.

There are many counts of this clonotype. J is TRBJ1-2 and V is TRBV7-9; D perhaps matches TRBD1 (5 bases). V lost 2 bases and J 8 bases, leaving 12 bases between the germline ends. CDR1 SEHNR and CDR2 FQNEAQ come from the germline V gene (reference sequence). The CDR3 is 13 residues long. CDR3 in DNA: TGTGCCAGCAGCTTATCGGGACGGCCGGGCTACACCTTC. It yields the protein CASSLSGRPGYTF.

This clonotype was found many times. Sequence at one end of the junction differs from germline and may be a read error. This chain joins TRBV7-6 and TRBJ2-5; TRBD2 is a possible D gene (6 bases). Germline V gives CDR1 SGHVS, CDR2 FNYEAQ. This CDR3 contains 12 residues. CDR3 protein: CASSLAKETQYF. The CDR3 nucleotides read TGTGCCAGCAGCCTAGCGAAAGAGACCCAGTACTTC.

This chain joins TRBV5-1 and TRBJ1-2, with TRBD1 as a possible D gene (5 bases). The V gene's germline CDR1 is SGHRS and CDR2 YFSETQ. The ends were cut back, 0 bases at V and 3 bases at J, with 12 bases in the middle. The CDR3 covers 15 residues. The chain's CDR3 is CASSLVIGVDYGYTF. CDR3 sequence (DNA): TGCGCCAGCAGCTTGGTTATAGGGGTGGACTATGGCTACACCTTC.